The source of this T cell receptor (beta chain) is a study of molecular identifiers for immune sequencing clone quantification. TCRdb processed the PCR reads anew with MiXCR; each CDR3 protein has one entry. The sample holds approximately 630,000 distinct CDR3 sequences, 25% seen once. Concerning this clonotype itself: Its antigen is as yet unknown.

General study points: Beyond 20 RNA copies, clones held over 97% of effector molecules, compared with under 1% in naive cells.

This CDR3 has 16 residues. Germline CDR1 and CDR2: DFQATT and SNEGSKA (reference sequence). V dropped 4 bases and J dropped 4; count of bases not matched to a gene: 10. Sequences were obtained from naive CD8+ T cells from blood, with Jurkat cell RNA spiked in. Subset indicated: FACS-sorted CD8+CD4-CCR7+CD45RA+ naive T cells. The receptor was isolated from a human donor in good health. Some libraries in this study had Jurkat cell RNA spiked in. This chain joins TRBV20-1 and TRBJ2-7, with 13 bases fitting TRBD2. The CDR3 coding sequence is TGCAGTGCTATCTCTAGTACTAGCGGGAGGGCTTACGAGCAGTACTTC. This codes for CSAISSTSGRAYEQYF.